The clone carrying this T cell receptor (beta chain) was seen many times. The antigen is undetermined. These data come from a study of CD8 T cells in ankylosing spondylitis. Study-level points and caveats: According to the report, clones linked to the disease were significantly enriched in matched synovial fluid samples taken from ankylosing spondylitis patients. A TCR beta motif of about 8 highly homologous variants seemed to mark ankylosing spondylitis blood.

TCRdb reanalysed the 5' RACE reads using MiXCR and keeps one entry per CDR3 protein. The sample has 450,000 to 550,000 distinct CDR3 sequences, less than 6% seen once. This receptor was obtained from a male donor with ankylosing spondylitis. Sequencing input: blood, either unsorted or a sorted T cell fraction (not recorded which).

The CDR3 DNA reads TGTGCCAGCAGTCGCCCCGACCTCGCGGGAGCTTACAATGAGCAGTTCTTC. Encoded protein: CASSRPDLAGAYNEQFF. The chain carries TRBV6-2 or TRBV6-3 and TRBJ2-1; TRBD2 aligns across 7 bases. The trim removed 5 bases at V and 4 bases at J, leaving 14 bases unmatched. Germline V gene data show CDR1 as MNHEY and CDR2 as SVGEGT. The CDR3 consists of 17 residues.